What follows is one T cell receptor beta chain and its context. As yet, its antigen is unknown. The data were taken from a study of T cell responses to AZD1222 COVID-19 vaccine. Only in-frame clones appear in the TCRdb table, and some are missing; sequencing was by immunoSEQ multiplex PCR. Here the sample spans about 180,000 clones, approximately 91% being singletons. Broader study findings: Sampling captured repertoires only after the peak T cell response.

The CDR3 has 16 residues. CDR1 is SGHNT and CDR2 is YYREEE in the germline V gene (reference sequence). V was shortened by 0 bases and J by 0 bases, with 12 bases between the two germline ends. The genes are TRBV5-4 and TRBJ1-1; TRBD1 is a possible D gene (5 bases). The clonotype originates from an adult who received the AZD1222 COVID-19 vaccine. The sequences come from peripheral blood, collected 28 days after the second AZD1222 dose. CDR3 in DNA: TGTGCCAGCAGCTTGGGTGCGGGGGGGATGAACACTGAAGCTTTCTTT. The encoded protein is CASSLGAGGMNTEAFF.